A selection of T cell receptor beta chains follows, all from one sample in a study of cytomegalovirus exposure and HLA in healthy donors. The protocol was immunoSEQ multiplex PCR, while the TCRdb copy is restricted to in-frame clones and leaves out a portion. The sample lists around 100,000 clones; roughly 76% were seen once. Sample: PBMCs. The source is a woman aged 55-75 years in good health and CMV-seropositive. The CDR3 runs from the conserved cysteine through the conserved F or W. D genes are given only for firm matches. Clone size is given for some rows only: seen once, a few or many times, or a class if the clone is expanded.

clone_size: -; d_call: -; j_call: TRBJ1-1; v_call: TRBV28; cdr3_aa: CASRPGGQGRAFF; cdr3_nt: TGTGCCAGCAGACCGGGGGGGCAGGGGAGAGCTTTCTTT
clone_size: -; d_call: TRBD1; j_call: TRBJ1-3; v_call: TRBV19; cdr3_aa: CASRRRTGLTSGNTIYF; cdr3_nt: TGTGCCAGTAGGCGAAGGACAGGCTTAACCTCTGGAAACACCATATATTTT
clone_size: -; d_call: -; j_call: TRBJ2-3; v_call: TRBV9; cdr3_aa: CASSVSASTQYF; cdr3_nt: TGTGCCAGCAGCGTAAGCGCTTCTACGCAGTATTTT
clone_size: -; d_call: -; j_call: TRBJ2-5; v_call: TRBV19; cdr3_aa: CASSIPGAETQYF; cdr3_nt: TGTGCCAGTAGTATCCCGGGAGCGGAGACCCAGTACTTC
clone_size: -; d_call: TRBD1; j_call: TRBJ1-2; v_call: TRBV19; cdr3_aa: CASVGTGEIGYTF; cdr3_nt: TGTGCCAGCGTCGGGACAGGGGAGATCGGCTACACCTTC
clone_size: -; d_call: TRBD2; j_call: TRBJ2-7; v_call: TRBV6-5; cdr3_aa: CASSSLAGGRYEQYF; cdr3_nt: TGTGCCAGCAGTTCCCTAGCGGGAGGGCGTTACGAGCAGTACTTC
clone_size: -; d_call: TRBD2; j_call: TRBJ2-3; v_call: TRBV4-1; cdr3_aa: CASSLTLAGTDTQYF; cdr3_nt: TGCGCCAGCAGCCTAACACTAGCGGGAACAGATACGCAGTATTTT
clone_size: -; d_call: -; j_call: TRBJ2-7; v_call: TRBV5-6; cdr3_aa: CASSVGLYGYEQYF; cdr3_nt: TGTGCCAGCAGCGTGGGACTCTACGGATACGAGCAGTACTTC
clone_size: -; d_call: TRBD1; j_call: TRBJ2-1; v_call: TRBV19; cdr3_aa: CASSTAPNRGGYNEQFF; cdr3_nt: TGTGCCAGTAGTACCGCCCCTAACAGGGGTGGATACAATGAGCAGTTCTTC
clone_size: -; d_call: -; j_call: TRBJ2-1; v_call: TRBV15; cdr3_aa: CATGASSYNEQFF; cdr3_nt: TGTGCCACCGGGGCTAGCTCCTACAATGAGCAGTTCTTC
clone_size: -; d_call: TRBD2; j_call: TRBJ2-1; v_call: TRBV9; cdr3_aa: CASSARTSTYNEQFF; cdr3_nt: TGTGCCAGCAGCGCCCGGACTAGCACCTACAATGAGCAGTTCTTC
clone_size: -; d_call: -; j_call: TRBJ2-2; v_call: TRBV5-6; cdr3_aa: CASRRVNTGELFF; cdr3_nt: TGTGCCAGCAGAAGAGTGAACACCGGGGAGCTGTTTTTT
clone_size: once; d_call: -; j_call: TRBJ2-1; v_call: TRBV6-5; cdr3_aa: CASSYSSQGFHNEQFF; cdr3_nt: TGTGCCAGCAGTTACTCGTCCCAGGGGTTCCACAATGAGCAGTTCTTC
clone_size: -; d_call: TRBD1; j_call: TRBJ2-7; v_call: TRBV5-1; cdr3_aa: CASSLYGQGVNEQYF; cdr3_nt: TGCGCCAGCAGCTTGTATGGACAGGGTGTCAACGAGCAGTACTTC
clone_size: -; d_call: TRBD1; j_call: TRBJ1-5; v_call: TRBV25-1; cdr3_aa: CASSESTGTGSNQPQHF; cdr3_nt: TGTGCCAGCAGTGAGTCCACCGGGACAGGAAGCAATCAGCCCCAGCATTTT
clone_size: once; d_call: TRBD2; j_call: TRBJ2-5; v_call: TRBV7-2; cdr3_aa: CASSLEGTSGRETQYF; cdr3_nt: TGTGCCAGCAGCTTAGAGGGCACTAGCGGGAGGGAGACCCAGTACTTC
clone_size: -; d_call: TRBD1; j_call: TRBJ2-5; v_call: TRBV11-3; cdr3_aa: CASSPGTGRETQYF; cdr3_nt: TGTGCCAGCAGCCCCGGGACAGGGAGGGAGACCCAGTACTTC
clone_size: few; d_call: TRBD2; j_call: TRBJ2-2; v_call: TRBV7-9; cdr3_aa: CASGGLAGRNGELFF; cdr3_nt: TGTGCCAGCGGCGGACTAGCGGGACGAAACGGGGAGCTGTTTTTT
clone_size: -; d_call: TRBD1; j_call: TRBJ1-4; v_call: TRBV18; cdr3_aa: CASSQDRAGEKLFF; cdr3_nt: TGTGCCAGCTCACAGGACAGGGCGGGTGAAAAACTGTTTTTT
clone_size: -; d_call: TRBD1; j_call: TRBJ1-2; v_call: TRBV29-1; cdr3_aa: CSVVDRFYGYTF; cdr3_nt: TGCAGCGTTGTGGACAGGTTCTATGGCTACACCTTC
clone_size: -; d_call: -; j_call: TRBJ1-1; v_call: TRBV7-3; cdr3_aa: CASRPTLSAPDTEAFF; cdr3_nt: TGTGCCAGCAGGCCCACCCTAAGTGCTCCCGACACTGAAGCTTTCTTT
clone_size: -; d_call: TRBD2; j_call: TRBJ2-1; v_call: TRBV2; cdr3_aa: CASSETSGIPYNEQFF; cdr3_nt: TGTGCCAGCAGTGAAACTAGCGGGATACCCTACAATGAGCAGTTCTTC
clone_size: -; d_call: -; j_call: TRBJ1-2; v_call: TRBV10-2; cdr3_aa: CASSEQGGNGYTF; cdr3_nt: TGCGCCAGCAGTGAGCAAGGAGGGAATGGCTACACCTTC
clone_size: -; d_call: TRBD2; j_call: TRBJ2-7; v_call: TRBV7-2; cdr3_aa: CASTPTSGPYEQYF; cdr3_nt: TGTGCCAGCACCCCGACTAGCGGTCCCTACGAGCAGTACTTC
clone_size: -; d_call: -; j_call: TRBJ1-6; v_call: TRBV25-1; cdr3_aa: CASSDSLRSPLHF; cdr3_nt: TGTGCCAGCAGCGACTCCCTCCGATCACCCCTCCACTTT
clone_size: few; d_call: TRBD2; j_call: TRBJ2-7; v_call: TRBV6-6; cdr3_aa: CASSYPGLASYEQYF; cdr3_nt: TGTGCCAGCAGTTACCCTGGACTAGCTAGCTACGAGCAGTACTTC
clone_size: -; d_call: -; j_call: TRBJ1-1; v_call: TRBV18; cdr3_aa: CASSPQQGSNTEAFF; cdr3_nt: TGTGCCAGCTCACCACAACAGGGATCTAACACTGAAGCTTTCTTT
clone_size: once; d_call: -; j_call: TRBJ2-3; v_call: TRBV5-4; cdr3_aa: CASSPPQKTSTDTQYF; cdr3_nt: TGTGCCAGCAGCCCACCCCAAAAGACTAGCACAGATACGCAGTATTTT
clone_size: -; d_call: -; j_call: TRBJ2-1; v_call: TRBV6-4; cdr3_aa: CASSPSIGNEQFF; cdr3_nt: TGTGCCAGCAGTCCATCGATCGGCAATGAGCAGTTCTTC
clone_size: -; d_call: -; j_call: TRBJ1-3; v_call: TRBV27; cdr3_aa: CASSLESSGNTIYF; cdr3_nt: TGTGCCAGCAGTTTAGAGAGCTCTGGAAACACCATATATTTT
clone_size: -; d_call: -; j_call: TRBJ2-2; v_call: TRBV18; cdr3_aa: CASSPVDLASGELFF; cdr3_nt: TGTGCCAGCTCACCAGTCGATCTAGCGTCCGGGGAGCTGTTTTTT
clone_size: -; d_call: TRBD1; j_call: TRBJ1-4; v_call: TRBV7-9; cdr3_aa: CASSLRTGFKEKLFF; cdr3_nt: TGTGCCAGCAGCTTACGGACAGGGTTTAAAGAAAAACTGTTTTTT
clone_size: -; d_call: TRBD2; j_call: TRBJ2-7; v_call: TRBV27; cdr3_aa: CASIYLGLAGGMWMFEQYF; cdr3_nt: TGTGCCAGCATTTATTTAGGACTAGCGGGAGGTATGTGGATGTTCGAGCAGTACTTC
clone_size: -; d_call: TRBD1; j_call: TRBJ1-1; v_call: TRBV19; cdr3_aa: CASRSWTGNTEAFF; cdr3_nt: TGTGCCAGTAGATCTTGGACAGGCAACACTGAAGCTTTCTTT
clone_size: -; d_call: -; j_call: TRBJ2-7; v_call: TRBV15; cdr3_aa: CATSRDRSPIWAAHHSYEQYF; cdr3_nt: TGTGCCACCAGCAGAGATCGATCCCCGATTTGGGCAGCCCATCATTCATACGAGCAGTACTTC
clone_size: -; d_call: -; j_call: TRBJ2-5; v_call: TRBV10-3; cdr3_aa: CAIRGGGQAETQYF; cdr3_nt: TGTGCCATCAGAGGCGGAGGTCAGGCGGAGACCCAGTACTTC
clone_size: -; d_call: -; j_call: TRBJ1-3; v_call: TRBV19; cdr3_aa: CASSPHLGGNTIYF; cdr3_nt: TGTGCCAGTTCCCCGCATCTCGGTGGAAACACCATATATTTT
clone_size: -; d_call: TRBD1; j_call: TRBJ1-5; v_call: TRBV5-6; cdr3_aa: CASSRTGTGEQPQHF; cdr3_nt: TGTGCCAGCAGCAGAACCGGGACAGGGGAACAGCCCCAGCATTTT
clone_size: -; d_call: TRBD2; j_call: TRBJ2-1; v_call: TRBV11-2; cdr3_aa: CASSFQWTRGYNEQFF; cdr3_nt: TGTGCCAGCAGCTTCCAATGGACTAGGGGCTACAATGAGCAGTTCTTC
clone_size: few; d_call: TRBD1; j_call: TRBJ2-7; v_call: TRBV27; cdr3_aa: CASSLGTGSHEQYF; cdr3_nt: TGTGCCAGCAGTTTAGGGACAGGGAGCCACGAGCAGTACTTC
clone_size: -; d_call: TRBD1; j_call: TRBJ2-1; v_call: TRBV7-9; cdr3_aa: CASSQSGTGGTNEQFF; cdr3_nt: TGTGCCAGCAGCCAATCCGGGACAGGGGGAACTAATGAGCAGTTCTTC
clone_size: -; d_call: TRBD1; j_call: TRBJ1-3; v_call: TRBV6-5; cdr3_aa: CASSYDREGNTIYF; cdr3_nt: TGTGCCAGCAGTTACGACAGGGAAGGAAACACCATATATTTT
clone_size: -; d_call: -; j_call: TRBJ2-7; v_call: TRBV11-2; cdr3_aa: CASSLGRGRSREQYF; cdr3_nt: TGTGCCAGCAGTTTGGGACGGGGGAGGAGTCGTGAGCAGTACTTC
clone_size: -; d_call: -; j_call: TRBJ2-7; v_call: TRBV7-9; cdr3_aa: CASSGQGSPYEQYF; cdr3_nt: TGTGCCAGCAGCGGGCAAGGGAGCCCCTACGAGCAGTACTTC
clone_size: few; d_call: TRBD1; j_call: TRBJ1-2; v_call: TRBV4-2; cdr3_aa: CASRPQGADYGYTF; cdr3_nt: TGTGCCAGCAGACCCCAGGGGGCGGACTATGGCTACACCTTC
clone_size: -; d_call: TRBD2; j_call: TRBJ2-1; v_call: TRBV4-1; cdr3_aa: CASSPSGGSSYNEQFF; cdr3_nt: TGCGCCAGCAGCCCCTCGGGCGGGAGCTCCTACAATGAGCAGTTCTTC
clone_size: -; d_call: -; j_call: TRBJ2-1; v_call: TRBV7-3; cdr3_aa: CASSAQGGGQFF; cdr3_nt: TGTGCCAGCAGCGCCCAGGGAGGTGGGCAGTTCTTC
clone_size: -; d_call: TRBD2; j_call: TRBJ2-7; v_call: TRBV7-9; cdr3_aa: CASSPLGLAGDRPGEQYF; cdr3_nt: TGTGCCAGCAGTCCTTTGGGACTAGCGGGAGACCGCCCGGGCGAGCAGTACTTC
clone_size: -; d_call: -; j_call: TRBJ1-2; v_call: TRBV29-1; cdr3_aa: CSVDFGGRGYTF; cdr3_nt: TGCAGCGTTGATTTTGGGGGCCGAGGCTACACCTTC